This TCR beta chain was recovered during a study of blood T cell repertoires in COVID-19. All enrollees were about 18 to 89 years old and from roughly 22 US areas. Participant reports of clinical history set cohort assignment. Resolution of symptoms, clearance, or two negative PCRs was present in recovered Cohort 3 donors. The assay was immunoSEQ multiplex PCR, and TCRdb's table has in-frame clones only and misses some. Here the sample spans some 160,000 clones, roughly 90% being singletons. Germline V gene data show CDR1 as SGHNT and CDR2 as YYREEE (reference sequence). This CDR3 has 15 amino acids. Trimming took off 4 bases at V and 5 bases at J, with 19 bases between the two ends.

This receptor was identified in a woman aged 45-59 years who had recovered from COVID-19. The chain recombines TRBV5-4 with TRBJ2-7, with D possibly TRBD2 on 6 matching bases. The sample taken for sequencing was PBMCs or T cells enriched from blood (not recorded which). The CDR3, as DNA: TGTGCCAGCAGCCCCCCCCAGGCGACTAGGAACGAGCAGTACTTC. Translating it yields CASSPPQATRNEQYF.